One sample yielded the 20 T cell receptor beta chains listed below, sequenced in a study of T-cell reconstitution after alpha-beta-depleted transplantation in children. Researchers prepared the TCRbeta library using unique molecular identifiers, the study reports. TCRdb ran MiXCR on the PCR reads and lists one entry per CDR3 protein. This table holds around 210,000 distinct CDR3 sequences, approximately 6.3% found once. The sample here was PBMCs, taken before TCRalphabeta/CD19-depleted stem cell transplant. The receptors were gathered from a boy between 2 and 15 years old with acute lymphoblastic leukemia, due to receive a stem cell transplant.

This clonotype was picked up a small number of times. This chain connects TRBV29-1 to TRBJ1-1; perhaps TRBD1 as D (5 bases). The ends were cut back, 6 bases at V and 4 bases at J, with 18 bases in the middle. The CDR3 consists of 14 residues. In germline, CDR1 is SQVTM, CDR2 ANQGSEA. The CDR3 is CSVAGTPFGTEAFF. The CDR3 DNA reads TGCAGCGTCGCCGGGACGCCTTTTGGCACTGAAGCTTTCTTT.

This clonotype came up many times. The chain has TRBV12-3 or TRBV12-4 and TRBJ2-2; 7 bases agree with TRBD1. Trimming took 5 bases from V and 6 from J; bases not matched to a gene: 3. This CDR3 spans 13 amino acids. The CDR3 nucleotides read TGTGCCAGCAGTCGGCAGGGGGCCGGGGAGCTGTTTTTT. Translating gives CASSRQGAGELFF.

Note on this clonotype: A much bigger clone sits one base away, suggesting this may be a read error. The V and J genes are TRBV12-3 or TRBV12-4 and TRBJ1-1, with D unresolved. The CDR3 contains 12 residues. Trimming took 7 bases from V and 4 from J, leaving 10 bases between them. The CDR3: CASTPTVTEAFF. DNA for the CDR3: TGTGCCAGCACCCCGACGGTCACTGAAGCTTTCTTT.

This clonotype was counted ten times or more. The genes are TRBV29-1 and TRBJ1-2; D might be TRBD1 (5 bases). The CDR3 is made up of 10 amino acids. V lost 3 bases and J 6 bases, leaving 5 bases between the germline ends. CDR1 and CDR2 (germline): SQVTM, ANQGSEA. CDR3 in amino acids: CSVEGDGYTF. For the CDR3, the DNA is TGCAGCGTTGAGGGGGATGGCTACACCTTC.

This clonotype was seen many times. The chain recombines TRBV14 with TRBJ2-2; possibly TRBD2 for D (5 bases). Germline loops: CDR1 SGHDN, CDR2 FVKESK. V gave up 1 base and J gave up 6 bases, with 9 bases separating them. This CDR3 has 14 amino acids. In DNA form, the CDR3 reads TGTGCCAGCAGCCAAGTAACCGGGGCCGGGGAGCTGTTTTTT. The encoded protein is CASSQVTGAGELFF. Full variable domain (missing parts from reference TRBV14 and TRBJ2-2): EAGVTQFPSHSVIEKGQTVTLRCDPISGHDNLYWYRRVMGKEIKFLLHFVKESKQDESGMPNNRFLAERTGGTYSTLKVQPAELEDSGVYFCASSQVTGAGELFFGEGSRLTVL.

This clonotype was counted a few times. This chain links TRBV12-3 or TRBV12-4 with TRBJ2-4; 7 positions agree with TRBD1. The CDR3 has 15 amino acids. V dropped 9 bases and J dropped 3; count of bases not matched to a gene: 11. CDR3 residues: CASAPTGLDKNIQYF. The CDR3 DNA is TGTGCCAGTGCCCCGACAGGGTTGGACAAAAACATTCAGTACTTC.

On this clonotype: A much larger clone is a single base away; this may be a read error. No conserved phenylalanine or tryptophan is present at the end of the CDR3, so a read error is the likely explanation. The genes are TRBV29-1 and TRBJ1-2; D call uncertain. This CDR3 contains 13 residues. The ends were cut back, 4 bases at V and 4 bases at J, with 13 bases in the middle. Germline CDR1 and CDR2: SQVTM and ANQGSEA. Written as DNA, the CDR3 is TGCAGCGTTGGGTCGGAGTCGGGCTATGGCTACACCTGC. It yields the protein CSVGSESGYGYTC.

The chain links TRBV20-1 to TRBJ2-7; D is perhaps TRBD2 (6 bases). The CDR3 extends over 16 amino acids. Per the germline V gene, CDR1 is DFQATT and CDR2 is SNEGSKA (reference sequence). Trimming left V 6 bases short and J 0 bases short, with 21 bases between. The CDR3 reads CSASPRVAVYSYEQYF. The CDR3 region has the DNA TGCAGTGCCTCCCCCCGGGTAGCGGTATACTCCTACGAGCAGTACTTC.

This clonotype has ten or more counts. This chain joins TRBV20-1 and TRBJ2-2, with D uncertain. CDR3 length equals 13 residues. V gave up 6 bases and J gave up 8 bases, with 16 bases separating them. Per germline, CDR1 DFQATT and CDR2 SNEGSKA (reference sequence). CDR3 DNA sequence: TGCAGTGCCAAGATCATTGCGGTTGGGGAGCTGTTTTTT. It translates to CSAKIIAVGELFF.

In this sample, this clonotype turned up many times. V and J are TRBV7-2 and TRBJ2-2; 11 bases fit TRBD2. V was clipped by 2 bases and J by 4 bases; unmatched bases: 3. CDR1 SGHTA and CDR2 FQGNSA come from the germline V gene. The CDR3 contains 16 residues. In DNA form, the CDR3 reads TGTGCCAGCAGCTTAACACTAGCGGGAGTCACCGGGGAGCTGTTTTTT. Its translation: CASSLTLAGVTGELFF.

This clonotype was seen at least ten times. This chain uses TRBV14 with TRBJ2-3; D is unclear. Germline CDR1 SGHDN, CDR2 FVKESK. Trimming cost V 4 bases and J 0 bases, with 14 bases left between them. CDR3 length: 16 residues. CDR3 region: CASSPRQGFSTDTQYF. The CDR3, as DNA: TGTGCCAGCAGCCCGCGACAAGGTTTTAGCACAGATACGCAGTATTTT.

This chain connects TRBV6-5 to TRBJ1-1, with D maybe TRBD1 (5 bases). The CDR3 has 14 amino acids. The V end lost 2 bases, the J end lost 11 bases, and 18 bases lay between the germline ends. Germline loops: CDR1 MNHEY, CDR2 SVGAGI. CDR3 DNA: TGTGCCAGCAGTTACCGCAATTATGAGGGGATGGCTTTCTTT. Its protein product is CASSYRNYEGMAFF.

The chain couples TRBV28 to TRBJ1-2, with 9 bases that match TRBD1. The germline CDR1 and CDR2 sequences are MDHEN and SYDVKM. CDR3 length: 13 amino acids. Unmatched junction bases numbered 4, after V lost 4 bases and J lost 7 bases. CDR3 nucleotide sequence: TGTGCCAGCAGTTCCTCGACAGGGGGTGGCTACACCTTC. It encodes CASSSSTGGGYTF.

This clonotype was counted many times. The genes are TRBV5-1 and TRBJ2-2; perhaps TRBD2 as D (6 bases). CDR3 length: 15 amino acids. The germline gives CDR1 SGHRS, CDR2 YFSETQ. The V end lost 0 bases, the J end lost 1 base, and 7 bases lay between the germline ends. The CDR3 DNA is TGCGCCAGCAGCTTGGCGGGGGTGAACACCGGGGAGCTGTTTTTT. This gives the protein CASSLAGVNTGELFF.

The chain uses TRBV2 and TRBJ1-2, with 7 bases fitting TRBD1. CDR3 length: 13 amino acids. The junction had 6 bases not matched to a gene; V was cut back by 4 bases and J by 7 bases. Germline CDR1 SNHLY, CDR2 FYNNEI. The CDR3 sequence is CASSGERDSGYTF. The CDR3 coding sequence is TGTGCCAGCAGTGGAGAAAGGGACAGTGGCTACACCTTC.

The chain has TRBV24-1 and TRBJ2-1; possibly TRBD2 for D (6 bases). The CDR3 is 13 amino acids. V shed 9 bases and J shed 5 bases, with 13 bases lying between them. Germline loops: CDR1 KGHDR, CDR2 SFDVKD. Here the CDR3 DNA reads TGTGCCACCCGGGGGAGCGGCGACAATGAGCAGTTCTTC. Translating gives CATRGSGDNEQFF.

This clonotype was counted ten times or more. This chain uses TRBV6-1 with TRBJ2-3; 9 bases fit TRBD1. This CDR3 spans 15 amino acids. Germline V gene sequence: CDR1 MNHNS, CDR2 SASEGT. J lost 2 bases, V lost 6 bases, and 6 bases had no gene match. The CDR3 bases are TGTGCCAGCAGCGGGACAGGGATATACACAGATACGCAGTATTTT. Its protein product is CASSGTGIYTDTQYF.

This chain joins TRBV28 and TRBJ1-1; no definite D call. CDR3 length: 12 amino acids. CDR1 and CDR2 (germline): MDHEN, SYDVKM. Trimming pared 6 bases from V and 2 bases from J, leaving 7 bases between. The CDR3 DNA follows: TGTGCCAGCAGGGTAGGAAACACTGAAGCTTTCTTT. Its protein is CASRVGNTEAFF.

This clonotype was counted many times. This chain connects TRBV6-5 to TRBJ2-2; TRBD1 matches at 8 bases. The CDR3 runs to 17 residues. Germline CDR1 is MNHEY and CDR2 is SVGAGI. V shed 2 bases, J shed 6 bases, and the junction held 11 bases outside the gene matches. The CDR3 nucleotides are TGTGCCAGCAGTTACGGGGCCGGACAGGGTCTTTCCGGGGAGCTGTTTTTT. This gives the protein CASSYGAGQGLSGELFF.

The table lists this clonotype with many counts. This rearrangement joins TRBV7-2 to TRBJ2-7, with 8 positions matching TRBD2. The CDR3 loop spans 14 amino acids. Germline CDR1 is SGHTA and CDR2 is FQGNSA. V shed 5 bases and J 3 bases; nucleotides not matched to a gene: 6. CDR3: CASSPIAGSYEQYF. DNA for the CDR3: TGTGCCAGCAGCCCAATAGCGGGAAGCTACGAGCAGTACTTC. Supplemented by reference TRBV7-2 and TRBJ2-7, the full variable domain reads GAGVSQSPSNKVTEKGKDVELRCDPISGHTALYWYRQSLGQGLEFLIYFQGNSAPDKSGLPSDRFSAERTGGSVSTLTIQRTQQEDSAVYLCASSPIAGSYEQYFGPGTRLTVT.